These 5 T cell receptor beta chains were all obtained from the same sample, sequenced in a study of neurological immune-mediated disorders. The time point: longitudinal time-point 2. MiXCR, applied by TCRdb to the 5' RACE reads, yields one record per CDR3 protein. The table has about 80,000 distinct CDR3 sequences, almost 6% seen once. The sample was PBMCs. The receptors shown here come from an older woman with multiple sclerosis.

This clonotype was found many times. CDR3 sequence (DNA): TGCAGTGCTAGAGGACTAGCGGTCTACGAGCAGTACTTC. Its translation is CSARGLAVYEQYF. The gene calls are TRBV20-1 and TRBJ2-7; 9 bases are a match to TRBD2. V dropped 1 base and J dropped 3; count of bases not matched to a gene: 1. CDR1 and CDR2 (germline): DFQATT, SNEGSKA (reference sequence). This CDR3 is 13 amino acids long.

The V call is TRBV21-1, the J call TRBJ2-1; the table calls TRBD2, which could not be checked here. TRBV21-1 is a documented pseudogene. The CDR3 contains 19 residues. The CDR3 DNA reads as TGTGCCAGCAACCCCCGGGAAATAGCGGAGGGGAAGATAAACAATGAGCAGTTCTTC. It codes for CASNPREIAEGKINNEQFF.

This clonotype was found many times. V is TRBV7-6 and J is TRBJ2-1, with D perhaps being TRBD1 or TRBD2 (5 bases each). CDR3 length equals 14 residues. V was shortened by 5 bases and J by 7 bases, with 15 bases between the two germline ends. Germline loops: CDR1 SGHVS, CDR2 FNYEAQ. Here the CDR3 reads CASSTVGGNNEQFF. CDR3 sequence (DNA): TGTGCCAGCAGCACCGTTGGGGGAAATAATGAGCAGTTCTTC.

This clonotype was recorded many times. The chain carries TRBV29-1 and TRBJ1-1, with a possible D match to TRBD1 (5 bases). V shed 7 bases and J shed 1 base, with 19 bases lying between them. Looked up from germline, CDR1 is SQVTM and CDR2 is ANQGSEA. CDR3 length equals 15 residues. The CDR3 DNA follows: TGCAGCGCCCCCCGGGGGGGGGGATCGAACACTGAAGCTTTCTTT. Translation gives CSAPRGGGSNTEAFF.

This clonotype was picked up many times. The rearrangement uses TRBV6-1 and TRBJ2-2; D tentatively fits TRBD1 or TRBD2 (5 bases each). Germline CDR1 MNHNS, CDR2 SASEGT. Trimming left V 8 bases short and J 5 bases short, with 18 bases between. This CDR3 region has 15 residues. The CDR3 protein is CASYLGQGETGELFF. Here the CDR3 DNA reads TGTGCCAGCTACCTGGGGCAGGGAGAGACCGGGGAGCTGTTTTTT.